One and the same sample provided the 24 T cell receptor beta chains below, sequenced in a study of T cell responses to AZD1222 COVID-19 vaccine. The protocol was immunoSEQ multiplex PCR, while the TCRdb copy is restricted to in-frame clones and leaves out a portion. The sample has about 86,000 clones; more than 75% are singletons. Sequencing used peripheral blood, obtained on day 0 of AZD1222 vaccination. The receptor source for this set is an adult in good health.

This chain joins TRBV5-5 and TRBJ1-4; 7 nucleotides line up with TRBD1. V was pared by 6 bases and J by 2 bases, with 7 bases of the junction left unmatched. The CDR3 totals 15 residues. Germline V gene sequence: CDR1 SGHKS, CDR2 YYEKEE (reference sequence). The CDR3 nucleotides are TGTGCCAGCAACCCCTTACAGGGGACTAATGAAAAACTGTTTTTT. Its protein is CASNPLQGTNEKLFF.

V and J are TRBV15 and TRBJ1-3; D gene unclear. This CDR3 comprises 16 residues. Trimming cost V 1 base and J 0 bases, with 10 bases left between them. Germline values: CDR1 LNHNV, CDR2 YYDKDF (reference sequence). CDR3 loop: CATSRGPDSSGNTIYF. CDR3 nucleotide sequence: TGTGCCACCAGCAGAGGCCCAGACTCCTCTGGAAACACCATATATTTT.

The rearrangement joins TRBV11-2 to TRBJ1-5, with a tentative D call TRBD1 (6 bases). The CDR3 loop spans 13 amino acids. The V end lost 4 bases, the J end lost 5 bases, and 9 bases lay between the germline ends. Germline assignment: CDR1 SGHAT and CDR2 FQNNGV. The CDR3 sequence: CASSSTGYQPQHF. The DNA of the CDR3 is TGTGCCAGCAGCTCCACAGGGTATCAGCCCCAGCATTTT.

V and J are TRBV2 and TRBJ1-1, with D possibly being TRBD1 (6 bases). Germline CDR1 reads SNHLY; CDR2 reads FYNNEI. V was pared by 5 bases and J by 9 bases, with 13 bases between. The CDR3 loop spans 12 amino acids. Written as DNA, the CDR3 is TGTGCCAGCAGTCCGGACAGAGCTCAAGCTTTCTTT. Translated: CASSPDRAQAFF.

V and J are TRBV28 and TRBJ2-1; TRBD1 agrees at 7 bases. Trimming cost V 2 bases and J 3 bases; bases outside gene matches: 7. This CDR3 is built from 16 residues. CDR1 is MDHEN and CDR2 is SYDVKM in the germline V gene. This CDR3 reads CASSLMDRQVYNEQFF. The DNA for the CDR3 is TGTGCCAGCAGTTTAATGGACAGGCAGGTCTACAATGAGCAGTTCTTC. Drawing the rest from reference TRBV28 and TRBJ2-1, the complete variable domain is DVKVTQSSRYLVKRTGEKVFLECVQDMDHENMFWYRQDPGLGLRLIYFSYDVKMKEKGDIPEGYSVSREKKERFSLILESASTNQTSMYLCASSLMDRQVYNEQFFGPGTRLTVL.

The gene calls are TRBV24-1 and TRBJ2-1, with TRBD1 matching 8 bases. There are 16 residues in the CDR3. V lost 1 base and J lost 6; bases outside the gene matches: 7. Per germline, CDR1 KGHDR and CDR2 SFDVKD. CDR3 DNA sequence: TGTGCCACCAGTGATTTAAGTCAGGGGGCGATCAATGAGCAGTTCTTC. Its protein is CATSDLSQGAINEQFF.

The chain employs TRBV9 and TRBJ1-5; TRBD1 aligns across 7 bases. The CDR3 contains 15 residues. Germline CDR1 reads SGDLS; CDR2 reads YYNGEE. V lost 4 bases, J lost 3 bases, and 7 bases stayed unmatched. The CDR3 loop reads CASSSRDSVNQPQHF. The CDR3 bases are TGTGCCAGCAGCAGCCGGGACAGCGTCAATCAGCCCCAGCATTTT.

This rearrangement joins TRBV18 to TRBJ1-2; no reliable D call. This CDR3 is 13 amino acids long. Germline V lookup: CDR1 KGHSH, CDR2 LQKENI. V lost 4 bases to trimming and J lost 3 bases, with 9 bases between them. CDR3 bases: TGTGCCAGCTCACAGGAGAGAGACTATGGCTACACCTTC. Residues: CASSQERDYGYTF.

The CDR3 sequence is CASSLQGRPNTEAFF. CDR3 nucleotide sequence: TGTGCCAGCAGTTTACAGGGCCGACCGAACACTGAAGCTTTCTTT. The chain couples TRBV28 to TRBJ1-1; D is possibly TRBD1 (5 bases). This CDR3 comprises 15 residues. V was trimmed by 2 bases and J by 1 base, leaving 11 bases between them. Looked up from germline, CDR1 is MDHEN and CDR2 is SYDVKM.

The V gene is TRBV7-6, the J gene TRBJ2-1; D tentatively reads TRBD1 or TRBD2 (6 bases each). The CDR3 contains 16 residues. Trimming stripped 5 bases from V and 4 bases from J, with 18 bases between. The germline V gene encodes CDR1 SGHVS and CDR2 FNYEAQ. The CDR3 DNA is TGTGCCAGCAGCCTGAGGGGGGCTAGCGCTTACAATGAGCAGTTCTTC. This translates into CASSLRGASAYNEQFF.

The V and J genes are TRBV9 and TRBJ2-1; 8 bases align to TRBD2. This CDR3 contains 17 residues. Germline CDR1 and CDR2: SGDLS and YYNGEE. Trimming removed 0 bases from V and 2 bases from J; junction bases left unmatched: 7. CDR3: CASSVGSGDTTYNEQFF. The DNA for the CDR3 is TGTGCCAGCAGCGTAGGTAGCGGGGATACTACCTACAATGAGCAGTTCTTC.

The rearrangement links TRBV6-5 to TRBJ2-2; possible D gene TRBD2, 5 bases. V gave up 5 bases and J gave up 5 bases, with 15 bases separating them. The germline gives CDR1 MNHEY, CDR2 SVGAGI. CDR3 length: 15 residues. CDR3 coding DNA: TGTGCCAGCAGTCGAACTCGAACTAGAACCGGGGAGCTGTTTTTT. Residues: CASSRTRTRTGELFF.

The chain carries TRBV14 and TRBJ2-7; 7 bases are shared with TRBD1. V gave up 4 bases and J gave up 3 bases; unmatched junction bases: 6. The CDR3 is 14 amino acids. Looked up from germline, CDR1 is SGHDN and CDR2 is FVKESK. The DNA for the CDR3 is TGTGCCAGCAGCCTATCCCGGACAGGCTACGAGCAGTACTTC. Translating gives CASSLSRTGYEQYF.

A single count supports this clone. V and J are TRBV30 and TRBJ1-4; perhaps TRBD1 as D (6 bases). The CDR3 runs to 14 residues. V was pared by 1 base and J by 9 bases, with 15 bases between. Looked up from germline, CDR1 is GTSNPN and CDR2 is SVGIG (reference sequence). The CDR3 loop reads CAWSGTGIRKKLFF. The CDR3 bases are TGTGCCTGGAGTGGAACAGGGATAAGGAAAAAACTGTTTTTT.

The chain employs TRBV11-1 and TRBJ2-3; 10 nucleotides agree with TRBD2. V lost 5 bases, J lost 2 bases, and 7 bases stayed unmatched. The CDR3 has 16 amino acids. Germline CDR1 is SGHAT and CDR2 is FQDESV (reference sequence). The CDR3 sequence is CASSPWTSGNTDTQYF. The CDR3 nucleotides read TGTGCCAGCAGCCCGTGGACTAGCGGAAACACAGATACGCAGTATTTT. Supplemented by reference TRBV11-1 and TRBJ2-3, the full variable domain reads EAEVAQSPRYKITEKSQAVAFWCDPISGHATLYWYRQILGQGPELLVQFQDESVVDDSQLPKDRFSAERLKGVDSTLKIQPAELGDSAMYLCASSPWTSGNTDTQYFGPGTRLTVL.

The gene calls are TRBV28 and TRBJ2-1; unclear D gene. Trimming took off 1 base at V and 11 bases at J, with 9 bases between the two ends. The CDR3 covers 12 residues. The germline CDR1 and CDR2 sequences are MDHEN and SYDVKM. CDR3: CASSLLGRQQFF. The CDR3 DNA follows: TGTGCCAGCAGTTTATTAGGGCGGCAGCAGTTCTTC.

The chain is built from TRBV5-1 and TRBJ2-3; TRBD2 agrees at 8 bases. The CDR3 runs 15 residues. J lost 2 bases, V lost 1 base, and 3 bases had no gene match. Germline V CDR1 and CDR2: SGHRS, YFSETQ. This CDR3 reads CASSLSGSSTDTQYF. CDR3 nucleotide sequence: TGCGCCAGCAGCTTGAGCGGGAGCTCCACAGATACGCAGTATTTT.

This clone is a singleton in its sample. The rearrangement joins TRBV6-1 to TRBJ2-5, with unresolved D. V was trimmed by 2 bases and J by 3 bases, leaving 10 bases between them. Germline CDR1 is MNHNS and CDR2 is SASEGT. The CDR3 length is 14 residues. The CDR3 spells CASSEKGRKETQYF. CDR3 bases: TGTGCCAGCAGTGAAAAGGGCAGAAAAGAGACCCAGTACTTC.

V gene TRBV7-2 combines with J gene TRBJ2-5; tentatively, D is TRBD1 (6 bases). CDR1 and CDR2 (germline): SGHTA, FQGNSA. This CDR3 spans 16 amino acids. Trimming left V 5 bases short and J 3 bases short, with 19 bases between. The CDR3 here is CASSTERKGDEETQYF. The CDR3 DNA reads as TGTGCCAGCAGCACAGAGCGAAAGGGGGATGAAGAGACCCAGTACTTC. Drawing the rest from reference TRBV7-2 and TRBJ2-5, the complete variable domain is GAGVSQSPSNKVTEKGKDVELRCDPISGHTALYWYRQSLGQGLEFLIYFQGNSAPDKSGLPSDRFSAERTGGSVSTLTIQRTQQEDSAVYLCASSTERKGDEETQYFGPGTRLLVL.

A single count supports this clone. The V gene is TRBV5-1, the J gene TRBJ2-5; D is perhaps TRBD1 or TRBD2 (5 bases each). Germline V gene data show CDR1 as SGHRS and CDR2 as YFSETQ. The CDR3 consists of 14 residues. The germline V and J ends were trimmed by 0 bases and 4 bases, with 10 bases remaining between them. CDR3 loop: CASSLAVGTETQYF. The CDR3 DNA reads as TGCGCCAGCAGCTTGGCCGTGGGGACAGAGACCCAGTACTTC.

This chain links TRBV2 with TRBJ2-7; 7 bases map to TRBD1. This CDR3 is built from 14 residues. Germline-derived CDR1 and CDR2 are SNHLY and FYNNEI. Trimming at V came to 6 bases and at J to 2 bases, leaving 7 bases not matched to a gene. The CDR3 reads CASRGDRVAYEQYF. The CDR3 bases are TGTGCCAGCAGAGGCGACAGGGTCGCCTACGAGCAGTACTTC.

The genes are TRBV5-1 and TRBJ1-2; no clear D. The CDR3 length is 13 residues. The V gene lost 0 bases and the J gene lost 8 bases, with 11 bases spanning the gap. Germline values: CDR1 SGHRS, CDR2 YFSETQ. CDR3 DNA: TGCGCCAGCAGCTTGGAACAGAAACTCGGCTACACCTTC. Its protein is CASSLEQKLGYTF.

The chain carries TRBV12-3 or TRBV12-4 and TRBJ1-1, with D unclear. V lost 3 bases to trimming and J lost 4 bases, with 9 bases between them. The CDR3 runs to 13 residues. The CDR3 protein is CASSFSRGTEAFF. DNA of the CDR3: TGTGCCAGCAGTTTCTCGAGAGGCACTGAAGCTTTCTTT.

V usage is TRBV28 and J usage is TRBJ2-2; 10 nucleotides match TRBD2. Losses at the gene ends were 6 bases for V and 7 bases for J; bases not matched to a gene: 8. From germline, CDR1 is MDHEN and CDR2 SYDVKM. The CDR3 loop spans 15 amino acids. The CDR3 DNA reads as TGTGCCAGCAGGTCAAGCGGGAGGGCCGTCGGGGAGCTGTTTTTT. It yields the protein CASRSSGRAVGELFF.